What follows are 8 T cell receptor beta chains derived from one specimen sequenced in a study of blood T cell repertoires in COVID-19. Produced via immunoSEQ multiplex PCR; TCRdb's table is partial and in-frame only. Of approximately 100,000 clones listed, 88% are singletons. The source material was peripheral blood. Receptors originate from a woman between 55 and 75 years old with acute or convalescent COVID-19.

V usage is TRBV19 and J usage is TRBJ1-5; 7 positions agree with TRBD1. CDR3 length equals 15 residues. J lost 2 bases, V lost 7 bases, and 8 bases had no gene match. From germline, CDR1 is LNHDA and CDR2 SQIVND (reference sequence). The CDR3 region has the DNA TGTGCCAGTACCCTCGACAGGGTGGGCAATCAGCCCCAGCATTTT. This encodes CASTLDRVGNQPQHF.

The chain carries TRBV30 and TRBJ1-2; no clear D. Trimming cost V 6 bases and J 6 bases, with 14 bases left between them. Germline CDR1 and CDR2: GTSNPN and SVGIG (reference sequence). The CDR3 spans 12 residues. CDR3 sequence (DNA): TGTGCCTGCAGCACAGAAAAACATGGCTACACCTTC. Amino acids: CACSTEKHGYTF. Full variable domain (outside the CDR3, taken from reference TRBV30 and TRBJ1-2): SQTIHQWPATLVQPVGSPLSLECTVEGTSNPNLYWYRQAAGRGLQLLFYSVGIGQISSEVPQNLSASRPQDRQFILSSKKLLLSDSGFYLCACSTEKHGYTFGSGTRLTVV.

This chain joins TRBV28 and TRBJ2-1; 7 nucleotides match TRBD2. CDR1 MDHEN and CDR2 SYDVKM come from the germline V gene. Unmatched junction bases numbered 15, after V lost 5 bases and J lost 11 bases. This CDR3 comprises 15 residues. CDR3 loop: CASSPAGSGVLQQFF. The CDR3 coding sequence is TGTGCCAGCAGTCCCGCGGGAAGCGGGGTCCTTCAGCAGTTCTTC. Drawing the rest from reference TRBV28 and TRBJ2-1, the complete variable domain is DVKVTQSSRYLVKRTGEKVFLECVQDMDHENMFWYRQDPGLGLRLIYFSYDVKMKEKGDIPEGYSVSREKKERFSLILESASTNQTSMYLCASSPAGSGVLQQFFGPGTRLTVL.

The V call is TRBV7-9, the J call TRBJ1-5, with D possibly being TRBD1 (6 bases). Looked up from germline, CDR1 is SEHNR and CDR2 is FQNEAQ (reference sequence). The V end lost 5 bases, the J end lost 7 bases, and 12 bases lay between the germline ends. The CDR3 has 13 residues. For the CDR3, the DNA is TGTGCCAGCAGCCCACAGGGAGAACAGCCCCAGCATTTT. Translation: CASSPQGEQPQHF.

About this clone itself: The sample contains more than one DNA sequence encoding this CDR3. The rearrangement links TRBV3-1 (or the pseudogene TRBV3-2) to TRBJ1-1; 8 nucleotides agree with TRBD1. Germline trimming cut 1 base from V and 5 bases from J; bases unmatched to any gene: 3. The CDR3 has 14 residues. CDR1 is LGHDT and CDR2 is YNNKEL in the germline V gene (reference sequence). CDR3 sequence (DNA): TGTGCCAGCAGCCAAGGACAGGGGAGGACTGAAGCTTTCTTT. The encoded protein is CASSQGQGRTEAFF.

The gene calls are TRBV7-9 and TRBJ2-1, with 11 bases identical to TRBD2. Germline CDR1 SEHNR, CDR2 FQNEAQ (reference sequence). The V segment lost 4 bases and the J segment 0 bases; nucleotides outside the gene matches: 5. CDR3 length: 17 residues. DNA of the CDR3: TGTGCCAGCAGCTCACTAGCGGGAGTACCCTCCTACAATGAGCAGTTCTTC. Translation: CASSSLAGVPSYNEQFF.

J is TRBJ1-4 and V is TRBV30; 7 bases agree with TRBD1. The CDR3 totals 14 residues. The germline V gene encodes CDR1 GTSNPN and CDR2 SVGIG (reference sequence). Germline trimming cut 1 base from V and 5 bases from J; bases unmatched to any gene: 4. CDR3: CAWSGDSLNEKLFF. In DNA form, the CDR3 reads TGTGCCTGGAGTGGGGACAGCCTAAATGAAAAACTGTTTTTT.

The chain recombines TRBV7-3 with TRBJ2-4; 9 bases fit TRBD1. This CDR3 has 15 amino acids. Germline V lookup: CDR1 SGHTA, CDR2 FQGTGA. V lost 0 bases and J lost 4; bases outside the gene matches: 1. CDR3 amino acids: CASSLTGTGKNIQYF. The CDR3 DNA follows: TGTGCCAGCAGCTTAACGGGGACAGGGAAAAACATTCAGTACTTC.